These 24 T cell receptor beta chains originate from one sample sequenced in a study of CD8 T cells in Susac syndrome. Random hexamers served to reverse transcribe roughly 0.45 to 1 ug RNA. TCRdb ran MiXCR on the immunoSEQ multiplex PCR reads and lists one entry per CDR3 protein. This sample carries over 100,000 distinct CDR3 sequences, about 90% of them seen once, and the ten largest clones take around 0.14%. The sample was CD4+ T cells from PBMCs. The receptors originated from a human donor in good health.

V usage is TRBV7-2 and J usage is TRBJ2-5; D gene ambiguous. CDR3 length: 14 amino acids. Looked up from germline, CDR1 is SGHTA and CDR2 is FQGNSA. Trimming took 2 bases from V and 1 from J, leaving 8 bases between them. CDR3 in amino acids: CASSLLRLQETQYF. As DNA, the CDR3 is TGTGCCAGCAGCTTATTAAGACTCCAAGAGACCCAGTACTTC. Variable domain in full (rest from reference TRBV7-2 and TRBJ2-5): GAGVSQSPSNKVTEKGKDVELRCDPISGHTALYWYRQSLGQGLEFLIYFQGNSAPDKSGLPSDRFSAERTGGSVSTLTIQRTQQEDSAVYLCASSLLRLQETQYFGPGTRLLVL.

This clonotype came up once. The chain recombines TRBV27 with TRBJ2-5, with D tentatively TRBD2 (5 bases). The CDR3 covers 11 residues. CDR1 and CDR2 from the germline V gene are MNHEY and SMNVEV (reference sequence). Between the trimmed V and J ends, which lost 8 bases and 2 bases, there was a span of 6 bases. CDR3 coding DNA: TGTGCCAGCGGGAGACAAGAGACCCAGTACTTC. Translating it yields CASGRQETQYF.

The rearrangement joins TRBV5-1 to TRBJ1-2; D gene ambiguous. The CDR3 is made up of 15 amino acids. V gave up 0 bases and J gave up 0 bases, with 9 bases separating them. Germline CDR1 is SGHRS and CDR2 is YFSETQ. CDR3 residues: CASSLDPAANYGYTF. The CDR3 DNA is TGCGCCAGCAGCTTGGACCCAGCAGCTAACTATGGCTACACCTTC.

The chain combines TRBV7-2 with TRBJ2-2; 8 nucleotides align to TRBD1. V was clipped by 3 bases and J by 2 bases; unmatched bases: 2. Per germline, CDR1 SGHTA and CDR2 FQGNSA. This CDR3 comprises 15 residues. CDR3 protein: CASSFRGLNTGELFF. CDR3 coding DNA: TGTGCCAGCAGCTTCAGGGGGCTTAACACCGGGGAGCTGTTTTTT.

Only one count was recorded for this clonotype. This chain links TRBV4-2 with TRBJ1-2; D remains unclear. The CDR3 length is 15 residues. V was shortened by 0 bases and J by 0 bases, with 8 bases between the two germline ends. Germline CDR1 reads LGHNA; CDR2 reads YNFKEQ. In DNA form, the CDR3 reads TGTGCCAGCAGCCAAGAGATAGGAACTAACTATGGCTACACCTTC. It is translated as CASSQEIGTNYGYTF.

The chain combines TRBV19 with TRBJ1-1, with D hard to call. This CDR3 has 16 amino acids. Germline CDR1 LNHDA, CDR2 SQIVND (reference sequence). V shed 7 bases and J shed 5 bases, with 23 bases lying between them. CDR3 bases: TGTGCCAGTATGAGGAGGGAAGGAATCAGTGGAACTGAAGCTTTCTTT. The encoded protein is CASMRREGISGTEAFF.

This clonotype showed up just once. The chain recombines TRBV18 with TRBJ1-5; D possibly corresponds to TRBD1 (5 bases). The CDR3 extends over 15 amino acids. Germline V gene data show CDR1 as KGHSH and CDR2 as LQKENI. Trimming left V 2 bases short and J 2 bases short, with 10 bases between. The CDR3 sequence: CASSPSTGRNQPQHF. The CDR3 DNA follows: TGTGCCAGCTCACCAAGCACAGGACGCAATCAGCCCCAGCATTTT. Supplemented by reference TRBV18 and TRBJ1-5, the full variable domain reads NAGVMQNPRHLVRRRGQEARLRCSPMKGHSHVYWYRQLPEEGLKFMVYLQKENIIDESGMPKERFSAEFPKEGPSILRIQQVVRGDSAAYFCASSPSTGRNQPQHFGDGTRLSIL.

The chain joins TRBV19 to TRBJ1-1, with no clear D. Germline CDR1 LNHDA, CDR2 SQIVND (reference sequence). The CDR3 is made up of 13 amino acids. V gave up 7 bases and J gave up 4 bases, with 13 bases separating them. The DNA for the CDR3 is TGTGCCAGTACCACCTCGGGTGGCACTGAAGCTTTCTTT. This codes for CASTTSGGTEAFF.

The chain is built from TRBV5-1 and TRBJ1-1, with D unresolved. Looked up from germline, CDR1 is SGHRS and CDR2 is YFSETQ. The CDR3 covers 15 residues. The V gene lost 8 bases and the J gene lost 3 bases, with 20 bases spanning the gap. In DNA form, the CDR3 reads TGCGCCAGTCATGCTTCGACCTCGCGGGACACTGAAGCTTTCTTT. Its protein is CASHASTSRDTEAFF.

The chain employs TRBV9 and TRBJ2-1, with a weak D call TRBD1 (7 bases). The V end lost 0 bases, the J end lost 2 bases, and 24 bases lay between the germline ends. CDR3 size: 20 residues. Germline-derived CDR1 and CDR2 are SGDLS and YYNGEE. CDR3: CASSVGFMAGGTSAYNEQFF. CDR3 DNA sequence: TGTGCCAGCAGCGTAGGCTTTATGGCAGGGGGGACGAGCGCCTACAATGAGCAGTTCTTC.

The gene calls are TRBV29-1 and TRBJ1-1, with a weak D call TRBD1 (6 bases). The V end was cut by 1 base, the J end by 5 bases, with 14 bases between. Germline-derived CDR1 and CDR2 are SQVTM and ANQGSEA. This CDR3 region has 14 residues. The CDR3 DNA reads as TGCAGCGTTGAAGGGCAGACAGGTCTAACTGAAGCTTTCTTT. As protein: CSVEGQTGLTEAFF.

The chain has TRBV12-3 or TRBV12-4 and TRBJ2-5, with D possibly TRBD1 on 5 matching bases. V gave up 6 bases and J gave up 5 bases, with 16 bases separating them. The length of the CDR3 is 14 residues. The CDR3 DNA sequence: TGTGCCAGCAGGTTCCAGGGTTCCGGGGAGACCCAGTACTTC. It codes for CASRFQGSGETQYF.

This chain links TRBV3-1 with TRBJ2-5; the D gene is possibly TRBD2 (5 bases). V lost 4 bases and J 4 bases, leaving 7 bases between the germline ends. The CDR3 loop spans 12 amino acids. Germline lookup yields CDR1 LGHDT and CDR2 YNNKEL (reference sequence). CDR3 DNA: TGTGCCAGCAGCCGGAGCGGAGAGACCCAGTACTTC. This codes for CASSRSGETQYF.

The table lists this clonotype with a few counts. This chain connects TRBV6-2 or TRBV6-3 to TRBJ2-1, with 8 bases identical to TRBD1. The CDR3 is made up of 13 amino acids. With V trimmed by 4 bases and J by 10 bases, 6 bases remained unmatched. CDR1 is MNHEY, CDR2 SVGEGT, per germline. The CDR3 nucleotides are TGTGCCAGCAGTTTAACGAGACAGGGGGAGCAGTTCTTC. It yields the protein CASSLTRQGEQFF.

The chain uses TRBV5-1 and TRBJ2-3; the D gene could be TRBD1 or TRBD2 (6 bases each). Between the trimmed V and J ends, which lost 0 bases and 5 bases, there was a span of 10 bases. The CDR3 covers 14 residues. CDR1 is SGHRS and CDR2 is YFSETQ in the germline V gene. CDR3 amino acids: CASSLGGAEDTQYF. CDR3 coding DNA: TGCGCCAGCAGCTTGGGGGGGGCAGAAGATACGCAGTATTTT.

This rearrangement joins TRBV13 to TRBJ1-6, with D tentatively TRBD1 (6 bases). CDR3 length: 17 residues. Germline V gene sequence: CDR1 PRHDT, CDR2 FYEKMQ (reference sequence). V was trimmed by 4 bases and J by 0 bases, leaving 13 bases between them. CDR3 protein: CASSSGELFSYNSPLHF. CDR3 sequence (DNA): TGTGCCAGCAGCTCAGGGGAGCTTTTCTCCTATAATTCACCCCTCCACTTT.

The chain uses TRBV2 and TRBJ2-5, with 7 bases aligning to TRBD1. Germline V CDR1 and CDR2: SNHLY, FYNNEI. The CDR3 length is 13 residues. J was trimmed by 0 bases and V by 6 bases; bases with no gene match: 1. CDR3 in amino acids: CASRQGYQETQYF. The DNA of the CDR3 is TGTGCCAGCAGACAGGGGTACCAAGAGACCCAGTACTTC.

The chain is built from TRBV12-3 or TRBV12-4 and TRBJ2-4; TRBD1 might be the D (6 bases). This CDR3 comprises 15 residues. V lost 5 bases, J lost 2 bases, and 13 bases lay in between. CDR3 residues: CASSRPGGSKNIQYF. CDR3 nucleotides: TGTGCCAGCAGTCGCCCTGGGGGCTCCAAAAACATTCAGTACTTC.

In nucleotides, the CDR3 is TGCGCCAGCAGTGTGATTGGGGGCGCCTATGAAAAGAACACCGGGGAGCTGTTTTTT. The encoded protein is CASSVIGGAYEKNTGELFF. This chain uses TRBV23-1 with TRBJ2-2; D may be TRBD1 (6 bases). TRBV23-1 is marked as an open reading frame, function uncertain. This CDR3 has 19 residues. V was pared by 5 bases and J by 1 base, with 23 bases between.

In this sample, this clonotype turned up once. This sequence joins TRBV25-1 and TRBJ1-1; no clear D gene. V was trimmed by 7 bases and J by 1 base, leaving 4 bases between them. The germline V gene has CDR1 MGHDK and CDR2 SYGVNS. CDR3 length: 11 residues. The CDR3 nucleotides are TGTGCCAGCAAAGAGAACACTGAAGCTTTCTTT. This codes for CASKENTEAFF. The complete variable domain, with remaining parts taken from reference TRBV25-1 and TRBJ1-1, reads EADIYQTPRYLVIGTGKKITLECSQTMGHDKMYWYQQDPGMELHLIHYSYGVNSTEKGDLSSESTVSRIRTEHFPLTLESARPSHTSQYLCASKENTEAFFGQGTRLTVV.

V gene TRBV3-1 combines with J gene TRBJ2-7; D remains unclear. Germline-derived CDR1 and CDR2 are LGHDT and YNNKEL (reference sequence). The CDR3 is 11 residues long. V lost 0 bases and J lost 7, with 4 bases in between. The CDR3 region is CASSQDREQYF. The CDR3 coding sequence is TGTGCCAGCAGCCAAGATAGGGAGCAGTACTTC.

The chain recombines TRBV20-1 with TRBJ2-6; D is unresolved. CDR1 DFQATT and CDR2 SNEGSKA come from the germline V gene (reference sequence). V dropped 5 bases and J dropped 0 bases, with 14 bases sitting between them. CDR3 length: 16 residues. CDR3 region: CSALSVDRSGANVLTF. CDR3 coding DNA: TGCAGTGCTCTGTCGGTCGACCGCTCTGGGGCCAACGTCCTGACTTTC.

The rearrangement joins TRBV20-1 to TRBJ2-3, with a tentative D call TRBD2 (6 bases). V lost 3 bases and J lost 2, with 12 bases in between. Looked up from germline, CDR1 is DFQATT and CDR2 is SNEGSKA (reference sequence). The CDR3 consists of 14 residues. The CDR3 DNA follows: TGCAGTGCTAGCGCGGGATCGACCACAGATACGCAGTATTTT. It translates to CSASAGSTTDTQYF.

The chain employs TRBV29-1 and TRBJ1-2; D unresolved. Germline V gene data show CDR1 as SQVTM and CDR2 as ANQGSEA. CDR3 size: 11 residues. The ends were cut back, 5 bases at V and 4 bases at J, with 8 bases in the middle. CDR3 bases: TGCAGCGTTCTGGACGGCTATGGCTACACCTTC. Protein sequence: CSVLDGYGYTF.